This T cell receptor (beta chain) was identified in a study of shared clonotypes between healthy human individuals. Across the whole study: There were three CD4 naive, three CD4 memory, two CD8 naive and one CD8 memory plates per donor.

Negatively enriched CD4+ T cells were divided by CD45RA into naive and memory. The repertoire was sequenced with immunoSEQ multiplex PCR; TCRdb's copy has only in-frame clones and lacks some. This table has 650,000 to 750,000 clones, approximately 79% appearing once. A few counts support this clone. The clonotype originates from a young woman in good health. The source material was memory CD4+ T cells sorted from blood. Documented subset: CD45RA-negative fraction.

The chain's CDR3 is CAWSNSLWGMAQYF. CDR3 DNA sequence: TGTGCCTGGAGTAATAGTTTATGGGGGATGGCCCAGTACTTC. The chain carries TRBV30 and TRBJ2-5, with D perhaps being TRBD1 or TRBD2 (5 bases each). The CDR3 spans 14 residues. Germline V gives CDR1 GTSNPN, CDR2 SVGIG (reference sequence). V lost 2 bases and J lost 9, with 19 bases in between.